These 8 T cell receptor beta chains came from one sample sequenced in a study of blood T cell repertoires in COVID-19. Sequencing was performed with immunoSEQ multiplex PCR; in TCRdb, only in-frame clones are kept and a portion is missing. The sample yields 150,000 to 200,000 clones, less than 85% seen once. Material for sequencing was peripheral blood. The receptors were sampled from a human donor with acute or convalescent COVID-19. The donor label of this sample is uncertain.

The sample holds one count of this clone. V is TRBV6-6 and J is TRBJ2-3; 10 bases align to TRBD2. The CDR3 has 15 amino acids. After removal of 7 bases from V and 1 base from J, the junction contained 5 bases not matched to a gene. CDR1 and CDR2 from the germline V gene are MNHNY and SVGAGI (reference sequence). CDR3 sequence: CASTIGTSGTDTQYF. The CDR3 DNA sequence: TGTGCCAGCACCATCGGGACTAGCGGCACAGATACGCAGTATTTT.

The chain uses TRBV11-2 and TRBJ2-5; 7 nucleotides align to TRBD2. The V and J ends lost 5 bases and 4 bases, in that order; junction bases with no gene match: 10. The CDR3 sequence is 15 residues long. Per germline, CDR1 SGHAT and CDR2 FQNNGV. The CDR3 reads CASSPGSGMGETQYF. CDR3 DNA: TGTGCCAGCAGCCCCGGCAGCGGGATGGGAGAGACCCAGTACTTC.

The J gene is TRBJ1-1, the V gene TRBV19, with 7 nucleotides matching TRBD1. This CDR3 is 14 amino acids long. V shed 5 bases, J shed 0 bases, and the junction held 3 bases outside the gene matches. Looked up from germline, CDR1 is LNHDA and CDR2 is SQIVND (reference sequence). As DNA, the CDR3 is TGTGCCAGTAGTGTAACAGGGGTGAACACTGAAGCTTTCTTT. Its translation is CASSVTGVNTEAFF. The full variable domain, rest sourced from reference TRBV19 and TRBJ1-1, is DGGITQSPKYLFRKEGQNVTLSCEQNLNHDAMYWYRQDPGQGLRLIYYSQIVNDFQKGDIAEGYSVSREKKESFPLTVTSAQKNPTAFYLCASSVTGVNTEAFFGQGTRLTVV.

This sequence joins TRBV7-2 and TRBJ2-5, with a tentative D call TRBD1 (6 bases). V was clipped by 6 bases and J by 4 bases, with 12 bases between them. The CDR3 has 13 amino acids. Germline CDR1 reads SGHTA; CDR2 reads FQGNSA. The CDR3 here is CASSLRGRETQYF. In DNA form, the CDR3 reads TGTGCCAGCAGTCTCAGGGGTAGAGAGACCCAGTACTTC.

The rearrangement links TRBV6-1 to TRBJ1-2; TRBD1 is a possible D gene (5 bases). The CDR3 is made up of 15 amino acids. The V and J ends lost 0 bases and 4 bases respectively, with 12 bases between them. CDR1 MNHNS and CDR2 SASEGT come from the germline V gene. The CDR3 DNA reads TGTGCCAGCAGTGAAGCTGCAGGGTATTCCTATGGCTACACCTTC. Residues: CASSEAAGYSYGYTF.

J is TRBJ1-2 and V is TRBV28; tentative D call: TRBD1 (5 bases). Between the trimmed V and J ends, which lost 4 bases and 7 bases, there was a span of 16 bases. Germline assignment: CDR1 MDHEN and CDR2 SYDVKM. CDR3 length: 14 residues. The CDR3 is CASSSHDSYVGYTF. CDR3 bases: TGTGCCAGCAGTTCCCACGACAGCTATGTTGGCTACACCTTC.

The J gene is TRBJ1-1, the V gene TRBV25-1; the D is unclear. V was clipped by 8 bases and J by 8 bases, with 15 bases between them. Germline V gives CDR1 MGHDK, CDR2 SYGVNS. The CDR3 loop spans 12 amino acids. The CDR3 region has the DNA TGTGCCAGCTCCCCCCCCGGGGAGGAAGCTTTCTTT. Amino acids: CASSPPGEEAFF.

This chain connects TRBV28 to TRBJ2-3; possibly TRBD2 for D (6 bases). This CDR3 region has 15 residues. The V end was cut by 6 bases, the J end by 0 bases, with 13 bases between. CDR1 and CDR2 from the germline V gene are MDHEN and SYDVKM. The CDR3 bases are TGTGCCAGCAGCCCCGGGGGTCCGAGCACAGATACGCAGTATTTT. The encoded protein is CASSPGGPSTDTQYF.